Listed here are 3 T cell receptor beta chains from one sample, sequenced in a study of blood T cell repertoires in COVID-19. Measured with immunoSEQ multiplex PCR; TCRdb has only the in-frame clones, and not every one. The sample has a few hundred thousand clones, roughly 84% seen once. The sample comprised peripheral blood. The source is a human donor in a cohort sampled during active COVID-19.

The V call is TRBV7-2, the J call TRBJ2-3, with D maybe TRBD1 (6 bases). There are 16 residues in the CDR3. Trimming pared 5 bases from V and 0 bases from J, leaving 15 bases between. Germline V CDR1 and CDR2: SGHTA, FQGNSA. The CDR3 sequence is CASSPLQGFSTDTQYF. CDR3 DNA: TGTGCCAGCAGCCCCCTACAGGGTTTTAGCACAGATACGCAGTATTTT.

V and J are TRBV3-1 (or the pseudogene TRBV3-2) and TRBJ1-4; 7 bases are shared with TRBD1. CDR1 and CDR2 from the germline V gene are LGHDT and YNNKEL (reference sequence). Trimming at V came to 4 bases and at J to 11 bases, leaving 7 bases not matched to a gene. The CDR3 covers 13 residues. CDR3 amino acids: CASSLQGPMKLFF. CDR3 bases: TGTGCCAGCAGCCTACAGGGGCCAATGAAACTGTTTTTT.

CDR3 amino acids: CASSQGARGVEKLFF. In DNA form, the CDR3 reads TGCGCCAGCAGCCAAGGGGCGCGGGGGGTTGAAAAACTGTTTTTT. V and J are TRBV4-3 and TRBJ1-4, with D possibly TRBD1 on 5 matching bases. This CDR3 is built from 15 residues. Germline V gene data show CDR1 as LGHNA and CDR2 as YSLEER. V was clipped by 1 base and J by 7 bases, with 13 bases between them.